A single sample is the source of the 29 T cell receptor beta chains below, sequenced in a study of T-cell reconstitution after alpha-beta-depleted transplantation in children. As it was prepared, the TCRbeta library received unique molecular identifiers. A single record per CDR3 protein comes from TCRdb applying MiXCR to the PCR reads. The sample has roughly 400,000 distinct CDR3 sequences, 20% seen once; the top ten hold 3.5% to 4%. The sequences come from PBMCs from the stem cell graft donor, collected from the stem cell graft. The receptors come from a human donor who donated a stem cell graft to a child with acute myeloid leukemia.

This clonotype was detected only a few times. Written as DNA, the CDR3 is TGTGCCATCAAAACTAGCGGGGGCACAGATACGCAGTATTTT. Translation: CAIKTSGGTDTQYF. The V gene is TRBV10-3, the J gene TRBJ2-3; 10 positions match TRBD2. V shed 7 bases and J 1 base; nucleotides not matched to a gene: 2. CDR1 and CDR2 (germline): ENHRY, SYGVKD. This CDR3 contains 14 residues.

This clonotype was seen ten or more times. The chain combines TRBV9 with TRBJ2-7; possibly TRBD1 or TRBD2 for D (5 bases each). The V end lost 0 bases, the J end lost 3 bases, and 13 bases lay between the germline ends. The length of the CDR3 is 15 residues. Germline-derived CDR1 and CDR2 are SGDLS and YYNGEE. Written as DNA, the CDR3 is TGTGCCAGCAGCGTAGAAGGGACCGCCAACTACGAGCAGTACTTC. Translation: CASSVEGTANYEQYF.

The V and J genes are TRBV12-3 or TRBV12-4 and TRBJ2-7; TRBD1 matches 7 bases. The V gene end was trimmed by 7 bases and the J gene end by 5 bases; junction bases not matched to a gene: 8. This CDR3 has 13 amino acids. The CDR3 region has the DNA TGTGCCAGCACTCGGGACAGTTCCAACGAGCAGTACTTC. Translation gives CASTRDSSNEQYF.

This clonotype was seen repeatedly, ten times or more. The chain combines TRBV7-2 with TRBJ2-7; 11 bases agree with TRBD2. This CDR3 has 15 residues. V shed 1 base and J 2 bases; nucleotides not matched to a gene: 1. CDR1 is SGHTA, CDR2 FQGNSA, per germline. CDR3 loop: CASSLGLAGTYEQYF. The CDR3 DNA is TGTGCCAGCAGCTTAGGACTAGCGGGGACCTACGAGCAGTACTTC.

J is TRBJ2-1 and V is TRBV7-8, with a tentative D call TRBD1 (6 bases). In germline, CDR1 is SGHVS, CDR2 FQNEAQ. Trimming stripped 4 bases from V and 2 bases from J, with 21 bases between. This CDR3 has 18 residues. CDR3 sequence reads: CASSSFVPGTRTYNEQFF. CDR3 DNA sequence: TGTGCCAGCAGCTCCTTTGTTCCCGGGACACGAACCTACAATGAGCAGTTCTTC. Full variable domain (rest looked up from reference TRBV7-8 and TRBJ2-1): GAGVSQSPRYKVAKRGQDVALRCDPISGHVSLFWYQQALGQGPEFLTYFQNEAQLDKSGLPSDRFFAERPEGSVSTLKIQRTQQEDSAVYLCASSSFVPGTRTYNEQFFGPGTRLTVL.

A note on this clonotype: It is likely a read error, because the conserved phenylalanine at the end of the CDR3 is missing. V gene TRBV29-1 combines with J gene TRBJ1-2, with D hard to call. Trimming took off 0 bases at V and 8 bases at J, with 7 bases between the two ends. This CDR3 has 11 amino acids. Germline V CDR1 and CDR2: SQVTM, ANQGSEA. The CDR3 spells CSVEEGGGYTY. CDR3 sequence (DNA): TGCAGCGTTGAAGAGGGAGGAGGCTACACCTAC.

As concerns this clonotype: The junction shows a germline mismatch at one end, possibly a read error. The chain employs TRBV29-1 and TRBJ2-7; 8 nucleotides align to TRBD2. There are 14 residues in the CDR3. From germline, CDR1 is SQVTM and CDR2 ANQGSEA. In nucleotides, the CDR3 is TGCAGCGTTGGTCCACTAGCGGACTCCTACGGGCAGTACTTC. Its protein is CSVGPLADSYGQYF.

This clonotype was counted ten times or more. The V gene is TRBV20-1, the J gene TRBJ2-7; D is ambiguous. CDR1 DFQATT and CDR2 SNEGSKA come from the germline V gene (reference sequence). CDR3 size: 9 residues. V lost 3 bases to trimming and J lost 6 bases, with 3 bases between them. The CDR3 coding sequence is TGCAGTGCTAGCTGCGAGCAGTACTTC. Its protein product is CSASCEQYF.

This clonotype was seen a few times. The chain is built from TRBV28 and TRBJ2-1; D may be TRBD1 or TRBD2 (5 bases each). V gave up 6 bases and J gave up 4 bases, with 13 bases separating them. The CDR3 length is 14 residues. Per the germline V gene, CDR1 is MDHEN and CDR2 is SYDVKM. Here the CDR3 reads CASSQRGTYNEQFF. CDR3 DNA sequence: TGTGCCAGCAGCCAAAGAGGGACGTACAATGAGCAGTTCTTC.

The CDR3 spells CASSRGLENEQFF. Here the CDR3 DNA reads TGTGCCAGCAGTCGGGGACTAGAGAATGAGCAGTTCTTC. This chain links TRBV11-1 with TRBJ2-1, with 8 nucleotides matching TRBD2. The CDR3 is made up of 13 amino acids. CDR1 is SGHAT, CDR2 FQDESV, per germline (reference sequence). The J segment lost 7 bases and the V segment lost 6 bases, leaving 5 bases of the junction unmatched. The full variable domain, rest sourced from reference TRBV11-1 and TRBJ2-1, is EAEVAQSPRYKITEKSQAVAFWCDPISGHATLYWYRQILGQGPELLVQFQDESVVDDSQLPKDRFSAERLKGVDSTLKIQPAELGDSAMYLCASSRGLENEQFFGPGTRLTVL.

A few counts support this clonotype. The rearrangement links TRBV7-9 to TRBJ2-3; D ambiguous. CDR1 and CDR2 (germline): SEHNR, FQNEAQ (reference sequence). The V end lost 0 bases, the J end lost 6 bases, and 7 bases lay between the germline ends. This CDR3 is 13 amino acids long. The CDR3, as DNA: TGTGCCAGCAGCTTAGCGGTCGCCGATACGCAGTATTTT. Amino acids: CASSLAVADTQYF.

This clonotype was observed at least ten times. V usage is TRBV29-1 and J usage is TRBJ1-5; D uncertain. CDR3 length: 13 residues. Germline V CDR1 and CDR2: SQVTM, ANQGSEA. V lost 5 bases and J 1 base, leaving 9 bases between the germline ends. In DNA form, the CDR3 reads TGCAGCGTTACTGCTGGGAGCAATCAGCCCCAGCATTTT. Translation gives CSVTAGSNQPQHF. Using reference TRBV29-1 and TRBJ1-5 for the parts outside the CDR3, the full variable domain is SAVISQKPSRDICQRGTSLTIQCQVDSQVTMMFWYRQQPGQSLTLIATANQGSEATYESGFVIDKFPISRPNLTFSTLTVSNMSPEDSSIYLCSVTAGSNQPQHFGDGTRLSIL.

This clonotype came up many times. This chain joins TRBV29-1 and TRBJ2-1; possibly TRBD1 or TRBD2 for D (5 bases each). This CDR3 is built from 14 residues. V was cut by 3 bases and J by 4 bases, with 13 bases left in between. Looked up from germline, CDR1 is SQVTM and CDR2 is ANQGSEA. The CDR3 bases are TGCAGCGTTGACGAGGGGATCCCTTACAATGAGCAGTTCTTC. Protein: CSVDEGIPYNEQFF.

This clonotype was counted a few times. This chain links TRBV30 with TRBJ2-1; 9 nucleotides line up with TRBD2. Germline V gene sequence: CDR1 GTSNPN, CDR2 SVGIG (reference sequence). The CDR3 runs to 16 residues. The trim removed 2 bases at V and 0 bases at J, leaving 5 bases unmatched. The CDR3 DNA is TGTGCCTGGAGTAACTCGGGACTAGCCTCCTACAATGAGCAGTTCTTC. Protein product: CAWSNSGLASYNEQFF.

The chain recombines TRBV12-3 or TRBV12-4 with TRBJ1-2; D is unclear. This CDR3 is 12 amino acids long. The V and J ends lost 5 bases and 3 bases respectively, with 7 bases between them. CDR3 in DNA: TGTGCCAGCAGTGGGAGTCACTATGGCTACACCTTC. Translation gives CASSGSHYGYTF.

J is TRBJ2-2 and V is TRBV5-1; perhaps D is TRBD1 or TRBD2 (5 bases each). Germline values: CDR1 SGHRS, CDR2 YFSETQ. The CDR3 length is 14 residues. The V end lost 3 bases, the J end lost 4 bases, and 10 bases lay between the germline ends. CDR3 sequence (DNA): TGCGCCAGCAGCTGGGGGACGGTCACCGGGGAGCTGTTTTTT. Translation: CASSWGTVTGELFF.

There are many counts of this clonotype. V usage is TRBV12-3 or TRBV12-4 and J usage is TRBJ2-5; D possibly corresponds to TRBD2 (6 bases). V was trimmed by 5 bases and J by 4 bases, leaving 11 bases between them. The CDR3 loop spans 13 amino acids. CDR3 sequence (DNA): TGTGCCAGCAGTATGTGGAGGGGAGAGACCCAGTACTTC. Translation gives CASSMWRGETQYF.

CDR3 DNA sequence: TGCAGTGCTAGAGACGGGTCGTCTGAAAAACTGTTTTTT. This gives the protein CSARDGSSEKLFF. The chain has TRBV20-1 and TRBJ1-4; D not certain. The germline gives CDR1 DFQATT, CDR2 SNEGSKA (reference sequence). The CDR3 consists of 13 residues. Trimming cost V 0 bases and J 7 bases, with 9 bases left between them.

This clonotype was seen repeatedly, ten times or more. CDR3 loop: CASSFGNSGTDTQYF. DNA of the CDR3: TGTGCCAGCAGTTTTGGGAATAGCGGCACAGATACGCAGTATTTT. The chain employs TRBV27 and TRBJ2-3, with D perhaps matching TRBD2 (5 bases). The CDR3 totals 15 residues. The germline V gene has CDR1 MNHEY and CDR2 SMNVEV (reference sequence). The V and J ends lost 3 bases and 1 base respectively, with 11 bases between them.

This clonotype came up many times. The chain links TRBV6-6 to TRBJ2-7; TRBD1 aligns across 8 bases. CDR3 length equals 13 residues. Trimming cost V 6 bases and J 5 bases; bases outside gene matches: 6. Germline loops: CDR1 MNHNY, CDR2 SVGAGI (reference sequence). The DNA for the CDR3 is TGTGCCAGCAGGACAGGGGAGGTTAACGAGCAGTACTTC. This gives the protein CASRTGEVNEQYF.

The CDR3 loop is CASQVGNQPQHF. The CDR3 coding sequence is TGTGCCAGCCAGGTAGGCAATCAGCCCCAGCATTTT. The rearrangement links TRBV28 to TRBJ1-5; D is undetermined. Looked up from germline, CDR1 is MDHEN and CDR2 is SYDVKM. The length of the CDR3 is 12 residues. Trimming took off 8 bases at V and 2 bases at J, with 7 bases between the two ends. Full variable domain (missing parts from reference TRBV28 and TRBJ1-5): DVKVTQSSRYLVKRTGEKVFLECVQDMDHENMFWYRQDPGLGLRLIYFSYDVKMKEKGDIPEGYSVSREKKERFSLILESASTNQTSMYLCASQVGNQPQHFGDGTRLSIL.

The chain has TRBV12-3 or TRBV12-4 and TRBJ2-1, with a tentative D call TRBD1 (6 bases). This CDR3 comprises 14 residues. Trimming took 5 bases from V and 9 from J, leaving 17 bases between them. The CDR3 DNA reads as TGTGCCAGCAGTCCCGGCGTCCTCAGGGGTGAGCAGTTCTTC. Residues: CASSPGVLRGEQFF.

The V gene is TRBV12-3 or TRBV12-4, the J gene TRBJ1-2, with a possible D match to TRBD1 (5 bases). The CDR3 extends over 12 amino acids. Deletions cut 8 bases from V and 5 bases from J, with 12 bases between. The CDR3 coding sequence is TGTGCCAGCGGGGCCCCCGGGTATGGCTACACCTTC. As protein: CASGAPGYGYTF.

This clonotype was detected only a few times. This chain's CDR3 is CASYPRGLGANEQFF. The CDR3, as DNA: TGTGCCAGCTACCCTAGGGGACTAGGGGCCAATGAGCAGTTCTTC. The chain is built from TRBV12-3 or TRBV12-4 and TRBJ2-1; 8 bases map to TRBD2. CDR3 length: 15 residues. J was trimmed by 6 bases and V by 8 bases; bases with no gene match: 12.

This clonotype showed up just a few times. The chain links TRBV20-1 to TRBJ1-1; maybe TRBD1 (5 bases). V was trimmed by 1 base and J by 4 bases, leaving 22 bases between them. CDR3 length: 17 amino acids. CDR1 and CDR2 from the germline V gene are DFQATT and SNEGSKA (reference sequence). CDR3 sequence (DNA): TGCAGTGCTAGAGTTCCCCGGGACGGAGGGGCTATCACTGAAGCTTTCTTT. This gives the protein CSARVPRDGGAITEAFF.

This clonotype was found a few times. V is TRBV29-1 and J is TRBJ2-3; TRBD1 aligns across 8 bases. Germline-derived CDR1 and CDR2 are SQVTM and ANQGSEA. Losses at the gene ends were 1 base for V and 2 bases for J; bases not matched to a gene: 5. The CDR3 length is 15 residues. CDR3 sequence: CSVEGDRSYTDTQYF. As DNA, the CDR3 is TGCAGCGTTGAAGGGGACAGGTCGTACACAGATACGCAGTATTTT.

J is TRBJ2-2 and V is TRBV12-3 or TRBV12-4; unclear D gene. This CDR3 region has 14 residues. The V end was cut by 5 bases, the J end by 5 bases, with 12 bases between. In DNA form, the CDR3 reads TGTGCCAGCAGTCCGCTGTTGGGGACCGGGGAGCTGTTTTTT. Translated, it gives CASSPLLGTGELFF.

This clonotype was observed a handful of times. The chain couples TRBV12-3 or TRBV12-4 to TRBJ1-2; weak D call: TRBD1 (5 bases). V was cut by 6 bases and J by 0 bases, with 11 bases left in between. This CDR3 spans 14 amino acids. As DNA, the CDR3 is TGTGCCAGCAGCATTAGGACACCTAACTATGGCTACACCTTC. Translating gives CASSIRTPNYGYTF.

CDR3 amino acids: CSARARPGQWPYF. CDR3 DNA sequence: TGCAGTGCTAGAGCTCGCCCGGGACAGTGGCCGTACTTC. V gene TRBV20-1 combines with J gene TRBJ2-7; 7 nucleotides line up with TRBD1. This CDR3 spans 13 amino acids. Unmatched junction bases numbered 12, after V lost 1 base and J lost 12 bases. Germline V gene data show CDR1 as DFQATT and CDR2 as SNEGSKA (reference sequence).